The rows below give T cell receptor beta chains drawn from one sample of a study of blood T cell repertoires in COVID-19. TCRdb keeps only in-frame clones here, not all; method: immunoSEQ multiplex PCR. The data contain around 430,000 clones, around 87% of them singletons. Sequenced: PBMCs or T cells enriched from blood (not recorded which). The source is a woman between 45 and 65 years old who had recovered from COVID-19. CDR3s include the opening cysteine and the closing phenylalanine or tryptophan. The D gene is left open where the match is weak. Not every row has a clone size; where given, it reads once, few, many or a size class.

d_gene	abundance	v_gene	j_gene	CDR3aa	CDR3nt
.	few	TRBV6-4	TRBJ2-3	CASSAGGSADTQYF	TGTGCCAGCAGTGCCGGAGGTTCGGCAGATACGCAGTATTTT
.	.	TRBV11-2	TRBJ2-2	CASREDSFNTGELFF	TGTGCCAGCAGAGAGGACAGCTTTAACACCGGGGAGCTGTTTTTT
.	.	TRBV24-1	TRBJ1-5	CATSDLQFRDSNQPQHF	TGTGCCACCAGTGATTTGCAATTCCGGGATAGCAATCAGCCCCAGCATTTT
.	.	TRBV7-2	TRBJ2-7	CASSSRGTKAYEQYF	TGTGCCAGCAGCTCTAGGGGGACGAAGGCCTACGAGCAGTACTTC
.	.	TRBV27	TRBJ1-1	CASQGINTEAFF	TGTGCCAGCCAGGGGATTAACACTGAAGCTTTCTTT
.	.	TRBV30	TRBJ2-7	CAWSQRGSKGYF	TGTGCCTGGAGCCAAAGGGGGAGCAAGGGCTACTTC
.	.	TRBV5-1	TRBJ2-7	CASSQEPRSEQYF	TGCGCCAGCAGCCAAGAGCCCCGGTCCGAGCAGTACTTC
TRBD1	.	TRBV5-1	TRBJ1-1	CASSLMTGPVAEAFF	TGCGCCAGCAGCTTAATGACAGGGCCGGTGGCTGAAGCTTTCTTT
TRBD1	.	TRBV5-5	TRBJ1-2	CASSKAGTGSNYGYTF	TGTGCCAGCAGCAAAGCCGGGACAGGGTCTAACTATGGCTACACCTTC
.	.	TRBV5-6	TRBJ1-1	CASSFNPGATNTEAFF	TGTGCCAGCAGCTTCAACCCAGGGGCTACAAACACTGAAGCTTTCTTT
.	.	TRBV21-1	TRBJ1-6	CASSKGKDRGGSPLHF	TGTGCCAGCAGCAAAGGCAAGGACAGGGGGGGATCACCCCTCCACTTT
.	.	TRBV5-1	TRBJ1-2	CASSSTGHQANYGYTF	TGCGCCAGCAGCTCGACTGGACACCAAGCTAACTATGGCTACACCTTC
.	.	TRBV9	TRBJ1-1	CASSPRGLVFTEAFF	TGTGCCAGCAGCCCCAGGGGTTTAGTATTTACTGAAGCTTTCTTT
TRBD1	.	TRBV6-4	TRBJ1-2	CASSEGLGQGSGKGGYTF	TGTGCCAGCAGTGAGGGATTGGGACAGGGGTCCGGTAAGGGTGGCTACACCTTC
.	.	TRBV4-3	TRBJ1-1	CASSQGQGGESTEAFF	TGCGCCAGCAGCCAAGGGCAGGGAGGTGAATCCACTGAAGCTTTCTTT
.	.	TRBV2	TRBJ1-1	CASSEGQLGEAFF	TGTGCCAGCAGTGAGGGACAACTTGGAGAAGCTTTCTTT
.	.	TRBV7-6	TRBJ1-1	CASSLGGGEAPEAFF	TGTGCCAGCAGCTTAGGCGGGGGCGAGGCCCCTGAAGCTTTCTTT
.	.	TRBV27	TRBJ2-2	CASSPVTGKTPNTGELFF	TGTGCCAGCAGCCCAGTCACGGGGAAAACGCCGAACACCGGGGAGCTGTTTTTT
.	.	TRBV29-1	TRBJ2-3	CSVEMMGGARDTQYF	TGCAGCGTAGAAATGATGGGCGGGGCCCGCGATACGCAGTATTTT
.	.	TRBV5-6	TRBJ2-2	CASSLFNRDTGELFF	TGTGCCAGCAGCTTGTTCAACAGGGACACCGGGGAGCTGTTTTTT
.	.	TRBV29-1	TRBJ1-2	CSVLFDMYGYTF	TGCAGCGTCCTCTTCGACATGTATGGCTACACCTTC
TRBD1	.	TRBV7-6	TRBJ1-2	CASSAYRGGNYGYTF	TGTGCCAGCAGCGCCTACAGGGGCGGGAACTATGGCTACACCTTC
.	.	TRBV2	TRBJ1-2	CASSEVGRAYRDFNGYTF	TGTGCCAGCAGTGAAGTGGGTCGGGCTTACCGGGACTTTAATGGCTACACCTTC
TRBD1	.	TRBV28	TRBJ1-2	CASSFRDRGLFGYTF	TGTGCCAGCAGTTTCCGGGACAGGGGGCTATTTGGCTACACCTTC
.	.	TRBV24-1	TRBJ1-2	CATSDPGYGYTF	TGTGCCACCAGTGATCCAGGGTATGGCTACACCTTC
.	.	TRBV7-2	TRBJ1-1	CASSPRDNTPWGGEAFF	TGTGCCAGCAGCCCGCGGGACAACACACCCTGGGGGGGTGAAGCTTTCTTT